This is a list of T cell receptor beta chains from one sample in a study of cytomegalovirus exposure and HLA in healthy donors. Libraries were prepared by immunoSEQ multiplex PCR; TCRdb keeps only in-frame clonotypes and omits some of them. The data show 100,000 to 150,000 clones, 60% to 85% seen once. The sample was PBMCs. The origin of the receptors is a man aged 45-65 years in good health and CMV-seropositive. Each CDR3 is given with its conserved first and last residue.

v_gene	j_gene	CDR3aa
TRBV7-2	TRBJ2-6	CASSLEGASGANVLTF
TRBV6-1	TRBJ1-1	CASRLEGPLNTEAFF
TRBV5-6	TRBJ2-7	CASGLASGYEQYF
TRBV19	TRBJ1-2	CASSIVDRGERGYTF
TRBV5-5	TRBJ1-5	CASSFRGDPSNQPQHF
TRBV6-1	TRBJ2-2	CASSSDRGRGELFF
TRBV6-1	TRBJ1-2	CASSLSDYGYTF
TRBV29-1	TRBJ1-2	CSVPVGRPGGYTF
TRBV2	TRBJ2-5	CASSEAGTGGETQYF
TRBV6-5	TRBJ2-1	CASSYWRGGRNEQFF
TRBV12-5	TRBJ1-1	CASGLAPAGGNTEAFF
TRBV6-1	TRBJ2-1	CASSDSWGQGKNNEQFF
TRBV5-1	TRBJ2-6	CASSPYSGTGANVLTF
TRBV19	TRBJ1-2	CASKVGSLLTGGYGYTF
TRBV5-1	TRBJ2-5	CASSLQGDQETQYF
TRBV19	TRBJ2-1	CASSTNDRGFYNEQFF
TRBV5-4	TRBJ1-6	CASSLEWSSYNSPLHF
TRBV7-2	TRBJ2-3	CASSLSLAASTDTQYF
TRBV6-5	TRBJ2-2	CASSKRGGELFF
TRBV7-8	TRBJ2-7	CASSSYRDMGEQYF
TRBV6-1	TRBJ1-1	CASSRDYTEAFF
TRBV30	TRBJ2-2	CAWSVLDRNTGELFF
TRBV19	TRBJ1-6	CASSAGMSLGSNSPLHF
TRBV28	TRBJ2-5	CASTSADSLTQYF
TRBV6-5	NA	CASRESGASSYEQYF
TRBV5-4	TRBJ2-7	CASSPGAGGLSEQYF
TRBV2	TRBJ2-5	CASTAGRVKTQYF
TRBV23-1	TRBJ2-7	CAGKGEKYEQYF
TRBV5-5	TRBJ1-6	CASSSGLNGSPLHF
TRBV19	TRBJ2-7	CASTPGSQGYEQYF
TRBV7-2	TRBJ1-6	CASSLQRARSYNSPLHF
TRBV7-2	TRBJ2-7	CASSLEASSYEQYF
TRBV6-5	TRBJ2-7	CASSRQGPYEQYF
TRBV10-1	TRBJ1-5	CASSPQGGVFNQPQHF